This section outlines one T cell receptor beta chain sequence together with its context. Measured with immunoSEQ multiplex PCR; TCRdb has only the in-frame clones, and not every one. The data show roughly 100,000 clones, around 84% seen once. The record originates from a study of blood T cell repertoires in COVID-19. Per the germline V gene, CDR1 is ENHRY and CDR2 is SYGVKD. The CDR3 runs to 14 residues. Losses at the gene ends were 3 bases for V and 5 bases for J; bases not matched to a gene: 3. Sequenced material: peripheral blood. The TCR comes from an elderly woman with acute or convalescent COVID-19. J is TRBJ2-1 and V is TRBV10-3, with TRBD2 identical over 8 bases. The CDR3 sequence: CAISETSGDNEQFF. DNA for the CDR3: TGTGCCATCAGTGAAACTAGCGGAGACAATGAGCAGTTCTTC.